This paragraph reports one TCR beta chain. Sequencing used immunoSEQ multiplex PCR; TCRdb keeps in-frame clones, though not all of them. This table holds roughly 59,000 clones, roughly 90% found once. The data are from a study of control samples from healthy donors and cancer patients. Germline trimming cut 0 bases from V and 7 bases from J; bases unmatched to any gene: 10. The CDR3 is 17 residues long. Germline CDR1 reads SGHRS; CDR2 reads YFSETQ. Sequencing was carried out using PBMCs. The chain joins TRBV5-1 to TRBJ1-6; 7 bases align to TRBD1. This clonotype was obtained from a man in his forties or fifties with colorectal cancer. The CDR3 reads CASSLDMPTGVNSPLHF. The CDR3 DNA sequence: TGCGCCAGCAGCTTGGACATGCCAACAGGGGTAAATTCACCCCTCCACTTT.